Described below is a single T cell receptor (beta chain) sequence and its context. Its antigen remains unidentified. This sample stems from a study of vaccination effects on CD4 cells after COVID-19. About the research overall: Cultivation was performed at a few million PBMC per well with roughly 10 IU/ml IL-2 and around 10 ug/ml peptides added. Points from the study as a whole: Marked clonal contraction was seen late after vaccination (in both infection- and vaccine-induced clones).

CD4+ T cell isolation took place after about 11 days of culture. Here immunoSEQ multiplex PCR was the method, and the copy in TCRdb shows in-frame clones only, minus some. Among around 41,000 clones, more than 75% were seen once, and the ten largest hold 2.5% to 3.5%. Sample: CD4+ T cells from PBMCs cultured without peptide, taken before COVID-19 vaccination. This TCR came from a human donor who received a COVID-19 vaccine.

The CDR3 here is CASQLAGVDTDTQYF. The CDR3 bases are TGTGCCAGCCAACTAGCGGGGGTGGACACAGATACGCAGTATTTT. The V and J genes are TRBV25-1 and TRBJ2-3, with 11 bases fitting TRBD2. This CDR3 comprises 15 residues. Trimming cost V 8 bases and J 2 bases; bases outside gene matches: 6. Germline CDR1 reads MGHDK; CDR2 reads SYGVNS.